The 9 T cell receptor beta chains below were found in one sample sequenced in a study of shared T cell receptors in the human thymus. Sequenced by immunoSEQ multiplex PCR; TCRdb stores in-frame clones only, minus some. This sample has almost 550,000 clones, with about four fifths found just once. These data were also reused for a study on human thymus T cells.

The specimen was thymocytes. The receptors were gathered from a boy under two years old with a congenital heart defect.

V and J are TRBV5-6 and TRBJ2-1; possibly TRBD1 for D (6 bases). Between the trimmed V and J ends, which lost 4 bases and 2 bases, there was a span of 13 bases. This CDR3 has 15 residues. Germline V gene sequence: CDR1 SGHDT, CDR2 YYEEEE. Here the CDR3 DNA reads TGTGCCAGCAGCCTGGAAGGGACACCCTACAATGAGCAGTTCTTC. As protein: CASSLEGTPYNEQFF.

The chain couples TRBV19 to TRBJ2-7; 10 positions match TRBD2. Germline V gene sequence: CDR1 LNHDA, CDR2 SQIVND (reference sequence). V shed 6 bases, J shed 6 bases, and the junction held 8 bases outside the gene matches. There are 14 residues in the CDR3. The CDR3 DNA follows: TGTGCCAGTAGGCCGCTAGCGGGAGCGTCCGAGCAGTACTTC. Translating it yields CASRPLAGASEQYF.

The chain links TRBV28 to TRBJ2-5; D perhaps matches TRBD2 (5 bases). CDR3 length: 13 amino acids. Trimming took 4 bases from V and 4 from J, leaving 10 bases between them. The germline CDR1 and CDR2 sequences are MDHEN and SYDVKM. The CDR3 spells CASSSAAGETQYF. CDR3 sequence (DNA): TGTGCCAGCAGTTCGGCCGCGGGAGAGACCCAGTACTTC.

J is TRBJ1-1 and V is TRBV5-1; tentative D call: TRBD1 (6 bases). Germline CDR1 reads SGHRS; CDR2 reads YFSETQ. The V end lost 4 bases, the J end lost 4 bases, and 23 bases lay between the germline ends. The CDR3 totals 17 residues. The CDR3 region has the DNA TGCGCCAGCAGCCGGTGGACAGCACTTACCCCGGGCACTGAAGCTTTCTTT. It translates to CASSRWTALTPGTEAFF.

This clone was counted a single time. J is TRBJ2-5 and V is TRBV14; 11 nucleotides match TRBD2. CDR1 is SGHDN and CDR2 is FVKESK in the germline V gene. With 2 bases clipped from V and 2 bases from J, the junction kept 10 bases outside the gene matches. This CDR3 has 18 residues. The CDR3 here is CASSQPPNLAGGQETQYF. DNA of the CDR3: TGTGCCAGCAGCCAACCGCCTAACCTAGCGGGGGGACAAGAGACCCAGTACTTC.

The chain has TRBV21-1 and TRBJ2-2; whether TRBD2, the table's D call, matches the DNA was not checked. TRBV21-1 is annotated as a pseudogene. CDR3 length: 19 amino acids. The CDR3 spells CASSKSGLAGGPLLMELFF. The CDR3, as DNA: TGTGCCAGCAGCAAATCGGGCCTAGCGGGAGGGCCTTTGTTAATGGAGCTGTTTTTT.

CDR3 in DNA: TGTGCCAGCAGTTTAGCGCGGGGGCCCGGGACACAAGGCTACGAGCAGTACTTC. As protein: CASSLARGPGTQGYEQYF. The chain has TRBV27 and TRBJ2-7; D is perhaps TRBD2 (7 bases). V was shortened by 2 bases and J by 3 bases, with 23 bases between the two germline ends. The CDR3 covers 18 residues. Germline CDR1 is MNHEY and CDR2 is SMNVEV (reference sequence).

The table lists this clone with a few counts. The CDR3 loop is CASSPGKRQHPSYEQYF. CDR3 coding DNA: TGTGCCAGCAGCCCGGGTAAGCGACAGCACCCTTCCTACGAGCAGTACTTC. V usage is TRBV7-8 and J usage is TRBJ2-7; D possibly corresponds to TRBD1 (5 bases). V lost 5 bases, J lost 1 base, and 21 bases lay in between. Germline V CDR1 and CDR2: SGHVS, FQNEAQ. This CDR3 comprises 17 residues.

CDR3 sequence (DNA): TGCAGCGTTGTCCCCCACCCGAGCGGCTACACCTTC. It is translated as CSVVPHPSGYTF. The chain links TRBV29-1 to TRBJ1-2; D unclear. The CDR3 length is 12 residues. Germline V gene sequence: CDR1 SQVTM, CDR2 ANQGSEA. V dropped 4 bases and J dropped 8 bases, with 14 bases sitting between them. The full variable domain, its missing parts supplied by reference TRBV29-1 and TRBJ1-2, is SAVISQKPSRDICQRGTSLTIQCQVDSQVTMMFWYRQQPGQSLTLIATANQGSEATYESGFVIDKFPISRPNLTFSTLTVSNMSPEDSSIYLCSVVPHPSGYTFGSGTRLTVV.